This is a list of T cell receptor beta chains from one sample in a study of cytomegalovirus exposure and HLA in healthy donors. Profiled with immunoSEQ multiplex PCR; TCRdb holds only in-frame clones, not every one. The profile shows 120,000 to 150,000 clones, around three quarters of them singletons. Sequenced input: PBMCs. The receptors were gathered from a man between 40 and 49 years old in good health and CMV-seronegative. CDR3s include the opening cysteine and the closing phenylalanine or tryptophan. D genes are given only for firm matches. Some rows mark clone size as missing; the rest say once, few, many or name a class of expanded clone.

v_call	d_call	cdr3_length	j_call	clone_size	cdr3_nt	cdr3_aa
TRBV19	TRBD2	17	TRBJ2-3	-	TGTGCCAGTAGTATCGCGTCTAGCGGGAGTCACCCAGATACGCAGTATTTT	CASSIASSGSHPDTQYF
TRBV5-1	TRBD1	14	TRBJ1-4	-	TGCGCCAGCAGCTTAACAGGGGAGAGTGAAAAACTGTTTTTT	CASSLTGESEKLFF
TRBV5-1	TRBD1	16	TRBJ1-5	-	TGCGCCAGCAGCCCATCTGGGGGGACAGGCAATCAGCCCCAGCATTTT	CASSPSGGTGNQPQHF
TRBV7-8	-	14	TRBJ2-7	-	TGTGCCAGCAGCTTAGGCTCAGGGAACTACGAGCAGTACTTC	CASSLGSGNYEQYF
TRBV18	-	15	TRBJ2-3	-	TGTGCCAGCTCACCACGCGCAGGGCCAACAGATACGCAGTATTTT	CASSPRAGPTDTQYF
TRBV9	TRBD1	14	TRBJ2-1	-	TGTGCCAGCAGCTTCGGACAGGGGGCGAATGAGCAGTTCTTC	CASSFGQGANEQFF
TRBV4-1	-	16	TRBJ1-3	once	TGCGCCAGCAGCCTCCGAGGACAGATCTCTGGAAACACCATATATTTT	CASSLRGQISGNTIYF
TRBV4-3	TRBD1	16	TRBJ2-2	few	TGCGCCAGCAGCCAAGGACAGGGGGCGTGGACCGGGGAGCTGTTTTTT	CASSQGQGAWTGELFF
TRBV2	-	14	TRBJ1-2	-	TGTGCCAGCCGGAGTTTATTGGGGGGCTATGGCTACACCTTC	CASRSLLGGYGYTF
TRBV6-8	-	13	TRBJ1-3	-	TGTGCCAGCGGGCGGGCCTCTGGAAACACCATATATTTT	CASGRASGNTIYF
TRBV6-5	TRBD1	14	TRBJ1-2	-	TGTGCCAGCAGCCGCGGACAGGGAGGCTATGGCTACACCTTC	CASSRGQGGYGYTF
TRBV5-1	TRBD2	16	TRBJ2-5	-	TGCGCCAGCAGCTTGGTTCTAGCGGGGGGCAGAGAGACCCAGTACTTC	CASSLVLAGGRETQYF
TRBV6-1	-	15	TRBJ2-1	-	TGTGCCAGCAGTGAAGCGCGTCCAGTAGCGAATGAGCAGTTCTTC	CASSEARPVANEQFF
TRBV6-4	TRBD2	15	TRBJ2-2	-	TGTGCCAGCCGCGCTAGCGGGGGGTTCAGCGGGGAGCTGTTTTTT	CASRASGGFSGELFF
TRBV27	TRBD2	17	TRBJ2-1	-	TGTGCCAGCAGTTTTATCGGGTTGGCTAGCGGATACAATGAGCAGTTCTTC	CASSFIGLASGYNEQFF